The next 21 T cell receptor beta chains were all read from a single sample in a study of response to subunit inactivated influenza vaccine. TCRdb reprocessed the RT-PCR reads via MiXCR and lists one record per CDR3 protein. The sample has under 550,000 distinct CDR3 sequences; approximately 7.7% are singletons. The sample was PBMCs from blood, taken about 23 months after vaccination. The receptors were gathered from a man aged 45 to 75 who received an inactivated influenza vaccine.

This clonotype showed up many times. J is TRBJ1-4 and V is TRBV4-2, with 10 bases identical to TRBD1. Per germline, CDR1 LGHNA and CDR2 YNFKEQ. V dropped 3 bases and J dropped 3; count of bases not matched to a gene: 4. The CDR3 has 16 amino acids. CDR3 sequence: CASSHYGQGANEKLFF. Written as DNA, the CDR3 is TGTGCCAGCAGCCATTACGGACAGGGGGCTAATGAAAAACTGTTTTTT.

The chain uses TRBV27 and TRBJ2-7, with a tentative D call TRBD1 (7 bases). The germline V gene has CDR1 MNHEY and CDR2 SMNVEV (reference sequence). The CDR3 contains 15 residues. Between the trimmed V and J ends, which lost 7 bases and 4 bases, there was a span of 20 bases. In nucleotides, the CDR3 is TGTGCCAGCACCTGGGGGGACAGCCGGAGTTACGAGCAGTACTTC. This codes for CASTWGDSRSYEQYF.

The sample holds a few counts of this clonotype. The V call is TRBV29-1, the J call TRBJ2-4; 10 bases map to TRBD1. The length of the CDR3 is 13 residues. J was trimmed by 5 bases and V by 6 bases; bases with no gene match: 4. Looked up from germline, CDR1 is SQVTM and CDR2 is ANQGSEA. The CDR3 spells CSVGQGMENIQYF. The CDR3 bases are TGCAGCGTGGGACAGGGGATGGAAAACATTCAGTACTTC.

This clonotype was counted only a few times. An end of the junction does not agree with germline; a read error may underlie this. The chain employs TRBV4-2 and TRBJ1-4; D is unclear. Germline assignment: CDR1 LGHNA and CDR2 YNFKEQ. This CDR3 region has 13 residues. The CDR3 protein is CASSQDLLRPEVF. In DNA, the CDR3 is TGTGCCAGCAGCCAAGATCTTCTACGCCCGGAGGTTTTT.

Points on this clonotype: A read error may explain this, as a much larger clone is one base away. The chain uses TRBV5-1 and TRBJ2-7, with TRBD1 as a possible D gene (5 bases). Germline CDR1 and CDR2: SGHRS and YFSETQ. The CDR3 extends over 13 amino acids. CDR3 nucleotide sequence: TGCGCCAACAGCTTGCAGGGTCGCTACGAGCAGTACTTC. Translating it yields CANSLQGRYEQYF.

This clonotype came up a few times. The chain couples TRBV15 to TRBJ2-3; TRBD2 matches 11 bases. V was clipped by 2 bases and J by 6 bases; unmatched bases: 1. The germline V gene has CDR1 LNHNV and CDR2 YYDKDF (reference sequence). CDR3 length: 14 amino acids. The CDR3 nucleotides read TGTGCCACCAGCAGACTAGCGGGAGGTGATACGCAGTATTTT. Its translation: CATSRLAGGDTQYF.

The chain links TRBV6-1 to TRBJ1-5; D call uncertain. Trimming pared 7 bases from V and 3 bases from J, leaving 19 bases between. This CDR3 region has 16 residues. Germline values: CDR1 MNHNS, CDR2 SASEGT. In DNA form, the CDR3 reads TGTGCCAGCACCTCAGGCCCTTCGACCGTCAATCAGCCCCAGCATTTT. This translates into CASTSGPSTVNQPQHF.

This clonotype was counted between two and nine times. This rearrangement joins TRBV20-1 to TRBJ2-1; 10 bases map to TRBD2. This CDR3 comprises 17 residues. V was clipped by 0 bases and J by 8 bases; unmatched bases: 13. Germline V CDR1 and CDR2: DFQATT, SNEGSKA (reference sequence). For the CDR3, the DNA is TGCAGTGCTAGAGATATGAGAGCGGGAGGGTATAAACATGAGCAGTTCTTC. Protein: CSARDMRAGGYKHEQFF.

This clonotype was observed a handful of times. The V call is TRBV12-3 or TRBV12-4, the J call TRBJ1-5; maybe TRBD1 (5 bases). Deletions cut 5 bases from V and 6 bases from J, with 11 bases between. This CDR3 contains 13 residues. In nucleotides, the CDR3 is TGTGCCAGCAGTGAGGGGCTAGGTCAGCCCCAGCATTTT. As protein: CASSEGLGQPQHF.

This clonotype occurred many times. V is TRBV28 and J is TRBJ1-5, with 10 positions matching TRBD1. After removal of 1 base from V and 4 bases from J, the junction contained 13 bases not matched to a gene. The CDR3 loop spans 19 amino acids. The germline V gene has CDR1 MDHEN and CDR2 SYDVKM. The CDR3 coding sequence is TGTGCCAGCAGTTTATTAGCGGTTATAGGGACAGGGGCTAATCAGCCCCAGCATTTT. Encoded protein: CASSLLAVIGTGANQPQHF. The full variable domain, rest sourced from reference TRBV28 and TRBJ1-5, is DVKVTQSSRYLVKRTGEKVFLECVQDMDHENMFWYRQDPGLGLRLIYFSYDVKMKEKGDIPEGYSVSREKKERFSLILESASTNQTSMYLCASSLLAVIGTGANQPQHFGDGTRLSIL.

V is TRBV7-8 and J is TRBJ2-2; D remains ambiguous. V was cut by 5 bases and J by 6 bases, with 1 base left in between. Germline assignment: CDR1 SGHVS and CDR2 FQNEAQ. CDR3 size: 10 residues. The CDR3 spells CASSAGELFF. In nucleotides, the CDR3 is TGTGCCAGCAGCGCCGGGGAGCTGTTTTTT. Full variable domain (missing parts from reference TRBV7-8 and TRBJ2-2): GAGVSQSPRYKVAKRGQDVALRCDPISGHVSLFWYQQALGQGPEFLTYFQNEAQLDKSGLPSDRFFAERPEGSVSTLKIQRTQQEDSAVYLCASSAGELFFGEGSRLTVL.

This clonotype was counted only a few times. The chain links TRBV6-2 or TRBV6-3 to TRBJ1-1; a weak D match, TRBD1 (5 bases). The CDR3 contains 15 residues. Looked up from germline, CDR1 is MNHEY and CDR2 is SVGEGT. V was trimmed by 6 bases and J by 2 bases, leaving 16 bases between them. The CDR3 DNA sequence: TGTGCCAGCAGCCGCGGGAGGGGCTTAAACACTGAAGCTTTCTTT. Its translation: CASSRGRGLNTEAFF.

The sample holds a few counts of this clonotype. This chain connects TRBV7-3 to TRBJ2-3; possible D gene TRBD2, 5 bases. The length of the CDR3 is 14 residues. Trimming stripped 0 bases from V and 5 bases from J, with 9 bases between. CDR1 SGHTA and CDR2 FQGTGA come from the germline V gene. CDR3 coding DNA: TGTGCCAGCAGCTTAACAGGTCGGGGAGATACGCAGTATTTT. This gives the protein CASSLTGRGDTQYF.

This clonotype was found many times. This chain links TRBV18 with TRBJ2-2; D possibly matches TRBD1 or TRBD2 (5 bases each). CDR3 length: 16 residues. CDR1 and CDR2 from the germline V gene are KGHSH and LQKENI. The V and J ends lost 1 base and 2 bases respectively, with 11 bases between them. The CDR3 nucleotides are TGTGCCAGCTCACCACAAGGGACGGGTAACACCGGGGAGCTGTTTTTT. Its translation is CASSPQGTGNTGELFF.

The chain recombines TRBV7-9 with TRBJ1-6; D unresolved. Per germline, CDR1 SEHNR and CDR2 FQNEAQ (reference sequence). The length of the CDR3 is 15 residues. Between the trimmed V and J ends, which lost 6 bases and 2 bases, there was a span of 11 bases. This CDR3 is CASSGGRTYNSPLHF. In nucleotides, the CDR3 is TGTGCCAGCAGTGGAGGACGGACCTATAATTCACCCCTCCACTTT. Complete variable domain (other parts from reference TRBV7-9 and TRBJ1-6): DTGVSQNPRHKITKRGQNVTFRCDPISEHNRLYWYRQTLGQGPEFLTYFQNEAQLEKSRLLSDRFSAERPKGSFSTLEIQRTEQGDSAMYLCASSGGRTYNSPLHFGNGTRLTVT.

The sample holds many counts of this clonotype. This rearrangement joins TRBV12-3 or TRBV12-4 to TRBJ2-5, with 11 nucleotides matching TRBD1. The length of the CDR3 is 15 residues. J was trimmed by 4 bases and V by 3 bases; bases with no gene match: 4. The CDR3 DNA sequence: TGTGCCAGCAGTTTTTCCGGACAGGGGGCAGAGACCCAGTACTTC. Translated: CASSFSGQGAETQYF.

CDR3 coding DNA: TGCAGTGCTAGAGATCCGAGACACAGCTCCTACGAGCAGTACTTC. It encodes CSARDPRHSSYEQYF. The chain links TRBV20-1 to TRBJ2-7, with D hard to call. CDR3 length: 15 residues. The germline CDR1 and CDR2 sequences are DFQATT and SNEGSKA (reference sequence). V lost 0 bases to trimming and J lost 0 bases, with 12 bases between them.

The rearrangement uses TRBV9 and TRBJ2-7; 8 bases agree with TRBD2. The CDR3 runs 16 residues. Germline CDR1 is SGDLS and CDR2 is YYNGEE. V trimming: 0 bases; J trimming: 6 bases; junction bases outside the gene matches: 11. The CDR3 protein is CASSVAGTSGLGEQYF. The CDR3 DNA follows: TGTGCCAGCAGCGTAGCTGGGACTAGTGGTTTGGGCGAGCAGTACTTC.

This clonotype has a count of ten or more. The CDR3 DNA reads as TGCGCCAGCAGCCAAGATGCTACAGGGAGTAATTCACCCCTCCACTTT. Amino acid sequence: CASSQDATGSNSPLHF. J is TRBJ1-6 and V is TRBV4-1; tentatively, D is TRBD1 (6 bases). The CDR3 has 16 residues. V was clipped by 0 bases and J by 6 bases, with 12 bases between them. Germline CDR1 and CDR2: MGHRA and YSYEKL.

This clonotype was seen more than once but under ten times. This chain links TRBV7-9 with TRBJ2-5, with a tentative D call TRBD1 (6 bases). The V gene's germline CDR1 is SEHNR and CDR2 FQNEAQ (reference sequence). With 10 bases removed from V and 2 bases from J, the gap between germline ends came to 8 bases. This CDR3 comprises 11 residues. CDR3 amino acids: CATGQQETQYF. The CDR3 region has the DNA TGTGCCACGGGACAACAAGAGACCCAGTACTTC. The full variable domain, with the rest looked up from reference TRBV7-9 and TRBJ2-5, is DTGVSQNPRHKITKRGQNVTFRCDPISEHNRLYWYRQTLGQGPEFLTYFQNEAQLEKSRLLSDRFSAERPKGSFSTLEIQRTEQGDSAMYLCATGQQETQYFGPGTRLLVL.

About this clonotype: Being one base from a much bigger clone, this may be a read error. The rearrangement links TRBV6-5 to TRBJ2-7, with D possibly being TRBD2 (6 bases). The CDR3 contains 16 residues. The V end lost 0 bases, the J end lost 2 bases, and 14 bases lay between the germline ends. The germline gives CDR1 MNHEY, CDR2 SVGAGI. The CDR3 DNA reads TGTGCCAGCAGTTACTCAGGAACTAGCTGCGCCTACGAGCAGTACTTC. This gives the protein CASSYSGTSCAYEQYF.